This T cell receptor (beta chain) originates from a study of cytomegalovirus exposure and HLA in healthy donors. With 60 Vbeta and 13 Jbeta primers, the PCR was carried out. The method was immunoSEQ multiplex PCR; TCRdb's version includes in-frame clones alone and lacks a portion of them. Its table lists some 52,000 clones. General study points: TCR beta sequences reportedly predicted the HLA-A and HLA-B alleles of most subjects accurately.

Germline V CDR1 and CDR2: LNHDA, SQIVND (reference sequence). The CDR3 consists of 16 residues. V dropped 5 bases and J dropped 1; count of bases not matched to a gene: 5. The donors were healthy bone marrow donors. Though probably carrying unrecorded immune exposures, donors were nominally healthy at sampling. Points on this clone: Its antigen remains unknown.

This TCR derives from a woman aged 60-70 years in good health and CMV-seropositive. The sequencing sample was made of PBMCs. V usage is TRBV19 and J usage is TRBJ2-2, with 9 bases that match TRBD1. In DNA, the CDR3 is TGTGCCAGTAGTCCTTTGGGACAGGGGAACACCGGGGAGCTGTTTTTT. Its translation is CASSPLGQGNTGELFF.